This entry lists 18 T cell receptor beta chains sequenced from one sample in a study of identical twins. TCRdb re-derived calls from the 5' RACE reads in MiXCR, one entry per CDR3 protein. In the table there are some 250,000 distinct CDR3 sequences, over 9.5% of which are singletons. The same sample was also used in a study of yellow fever vaccine responses in identical twins.

Source material: memory (CD45RO+) T cells sorted from blood. These receptors came from a woman aged 18-29 years in good health.

The J gene is TRBJ2-2, the V gene TRBV19, with D tentatively TRBD2 (5 bases). V was clipped by 3 bases and J by 4 bases, with 12 bases between them. This CDR3 comprises 15 residues. CDR1 and CDR2 (germline): LNHDA, SQIVND (reference sequence). DNA for the CDR3: TGTGCCAGTAGTATGGTTAGGCGGGCCACCGGGGAGCTGTTTTTT. Translated, it gives CASSMVRRATGELFF.

This clonotype was recorded at least ten times. J is TRBJ2-1 and V is TRBV4-2; D may be TRBD2 (6 bases). Per the germline V gene, CDR1 is LGHNA and CDR2 is YNFKEQ. The CDR3 extends over 14 amino acids. V was trimmed by 5 bases and J by 4 bases, leaving 12 bases between them. The CDR3 sequence is CASSSGAGYNEQFF. CDR3 in DNA: TGTGCCAGCAGCTCCGGGGCGGGATACAATGAGCAGTTCTTC.

This clonotype turned up a few times. The rearrangement uses TRBV20-1 and TRBJ2-3; D might be TRBD1 (5 bases). This CDR3 region has 12 residues. Trimming pared 2 bases from V and 6 bases from J, leaving 9 bases between. Germline loops: CDR1 DFQATT, CDR2 SNEGSKA (reference sequence). In DNA form, the CDR3 reads TGCAGTGCTAGACCGGACACCGATACGCAGTATTTT. Residues: CSARPDTDTQYF.

This clonotype has a handful of counts. The rearrangement links TRBV28 to TRBJ2-7; D may correspond to TRBD1 or TRBD2 (5 bases each). This CDR3 contains 13 residues. V lost 3 bases and J lost 4, with 10 bases in between. Germline assignment: CDR1 MDHEN and CDR2 SYDVKM. In nucleotides, the CDR3 is TGTGCCAGCAGTTTCGAGGGACCATACGAGCAGTACTTC. It yields the protein CASSFEGPYEQYF.

This clonotype appeared many times. The chain employs TRBV29-1 and TRBJ2-1, with D uncertain. Germline CDR1 SQVTM, CDR2 ANQGSEA. The CDR3 runs 13 residues. Trimming took 4 bases from V and 7 from J, leaving 14 bases between them. The CDR3 loop is CSVVWPFKNEQFF. The CDR3 DNA reads TGCAGCGTTGTGTGGCCCTTTAAAAATGAGCAGTTCTTC.

The rearrangement joins TRBV6-1 to TRBJ2-3; a possible D gene is TRBD2 (5 bases). CDR3 size: 16 residues. Deletions cut 7 bases from V and 2 bases from J, with 19 bases between. In germline, CDR1 is MNHNS, CDR2 SASEGT. The CDR3 here is CASKSSSGILTDTQYF. CDR3 sequence (DNA): TGTGCCAGCAAGTCTTCCAGCGGTATTCTCACAGATACGCAGTATTTT.

The chain joins TRBV3-1 to TRBJ1-1, with a tentative D call TRBD1 (5 bases). The V gene lost 2 bases and the J gene lost 4 bases, with 8 bases spanning the gap. The CDR3 runs 13 residues. Germline V gene sequence: CDR1 LGHDT, CDR2 YNNKEL (reference sequence). The CDR3, as DNA: TGTGCCAGCAGCCAACGGGGGAGCACTGAAGCTTTCTTT. Its protein product is CASSQRGSTEAFF.

This chain joins TRBV30 and TRBJ2-1, with unresolved D. This CDR3 has 13 amino acids. Deletions cut 0 bases from V and 5 bases from J, with 8 bases between. Germline V gene data show CDR1 as GTSNPN and CDR2 as SVGIG (reference sequence). The CDR3 region has the DNA TGTGCCTGGAGTGTAACCTCGAACAATGAGCAGTTCTTC. The encoded protein is CAWSVTSNNEQFF.

CDR3: CSVMTGTTF. DNA of the CDR3: TGCAGTGTCATGACAGGGACCACCTTC. V is TRBV20-1 and J is TRBJ1-2, with 7 nucleotides matching TRBD1. Per the germline V gene, CDR1 is DFQATT and CDR2 is SNEGSKA (reference sequence). This CDR3 contains 9 residues. V shed 7 bases, J shed 13 bases, and the junction held 6 bases outside the gene matches.

This clonotype was observed a few times. V gene TRBV7-2 combines with J gene TRBJ1-1, with D perhaps TRBD1 (6 bases). The CDR3 runs 14 residues. Trimming stripped 5 bases from V and 13 bases from J, with 23 bases between. Germline CDR1 SGHTA, CDR2 FQGNSA. In DNA, the CDR3 is TGTGCCAGCAGCGCGGGAAAGACAGGCGCCGAGGTTTTCTTT. Encoded protein: CASSAGKTGAEVFF.

The chain has TRBV7-3 and TRBJ2-1; 15 bases line up with TRBD2. Germline-derived CDR1 and CDR2 are SGHTA and FQGTGA. The CDR3 has 21 residues. The junction had 14 bases not matched to a gene; V was cut back by 1 base and J by 4 bases. Here the CDR3 DNA reads TGTGCCAGCAGCTTAAGTGGGGGGTTTGGACTAGCGGGAGGGCCTTACAATGAGCAGTTCTTC. Translated, it gives CASSLSGGFGLAGGPYNEQFF. Complete variable domain (other parts from reference TRBV7-3 and TRBJ2-1): GAGVSQTPSNKVTEKGKYVELRCDPISGHTALYWYRQSLGQGPEFLIYFQGTGAADDSGLPNDRFFAVRPEGSVSTLKIQRTERGDSAVYLCASSLSGGFGLAGGPYNEQFFGPGTRLTVL.

The chain employs TRBV5-1 and TRBJ2-1; D is undetermined. The CDR3 runs 15 residues. V lost 1 base and J 9 bases, leaving 17 bases between the germline ends. Germline V gene lookup returns CDR1 SGHRS and CDR2 YFSETQ. The CDR3 spells CASSLSGPFNGEQFF. The CDR3 nucleotides read TGCGCCAGCAGCTTGTCGGGCCCCTTTAACGGTGAGCAGTTCTTC.

V usage is TRBV7-2 and J usage is TRBJ2-4; 8 bases map to TRBD1. With V trimmed by 5 bases and J by 4 bases, 4 bases remained unmatched. The germline gives CDR1 SGHTA, CDR2 FQGNSA. This CDR3 region has 14 residues. CDR3 sequence: CASSERTGKNIQYF. The CDR3 DNA reads TGTGCCAGCAGCGAGCGGACAGGGAAAAACATTCAGTACTTC.

The V gene is TRBV27, the J gene TRBJ2-7; D assignment may be TRBD1 or TRBD2 (5 bases each). CDR1 and CDR2 from the germline V gene are MNHEY and SMNVEV (reference sequence). The CDR3 covers 14 residues. Trimming left V 8 bases short and J 5 bases short, with 19 bases between. The CDR3 coding sequence is TGTGCCAGCCGCTCTGGTTCGGGGCGGAACGAGCAGTACTTC. It is translated as CASRSGSGRNEQYF.

CDR3 nucleotide sequence: TGTGCCAGCAGTTCACCGGGCGCGGGGACCTATGGCTACACCTTC. Protein product: CASSSPGAGTYGYTF. The chain combines TRBV6-5 with TRBJ1-2; possibly TRBD1 for D (5 bases). The germline CDR1 and CDR2 sequences are MNHEY and SVGAGI. There are 15 residues in the CDR3. V dropped 4 bases and J dropped 4 bases, with 16 bases sitting between them.

This clonotype was seen repeatedly, ten times or more. The junction departs from germline at one end; a sequencing error may be responsible. J is TRBJ2-2 and V is TRBV7-8; TRBD1 matches 8 bases. CDR3 length equals 17 residues. Germline V gives CDR1 SGHVS, CDR2 FQNEAQ. The CDR3, as DNA: TGTGCCAGTATCAAAGGGGTCCGACAGGGGAACGCCGGGGAGCTGTTTTTT. Its protein product is CASIKGVRQGNAGELFF.

This clonotype was picked up a small number of times. The rearrangement uses TRBV5-1 and TRBJ2-5, with TRBD1 matching over 7 bases. CDR3 length: 18 residues. Germline CDR1 and CDR2: SGHRS and YFSETQ. Unmatched junction bases numbered 13, after V lost 0 bases and J lost 2 bases. CDR3 protein: CASSLGGLGTAIQETQYF. The CDR3 DNA reads as TGCGCCAGCAGCTTGGGGGGTCTCGGGACAGCGATTCAAGAGACCCAGTACTTC.

The table lists this clonotype with a few counts. This chain uses TRBV18 with TRBJ2-3; TRBD1 might be the D (6 bases). The CDR3 spans 17 residues. The V end was cut by 3 bases, the J end by 1 base, with 17 bases between. Germline loops: CDR1 KGHSH, CDR2 LQKENI. The CDR3, as DNA: TGTGCCAGCTCACCGAAACCCGACAGGTTAGGCACAGATACGCAGTATTTT. Its translation: CASSPKPDRLGTDTQYF.